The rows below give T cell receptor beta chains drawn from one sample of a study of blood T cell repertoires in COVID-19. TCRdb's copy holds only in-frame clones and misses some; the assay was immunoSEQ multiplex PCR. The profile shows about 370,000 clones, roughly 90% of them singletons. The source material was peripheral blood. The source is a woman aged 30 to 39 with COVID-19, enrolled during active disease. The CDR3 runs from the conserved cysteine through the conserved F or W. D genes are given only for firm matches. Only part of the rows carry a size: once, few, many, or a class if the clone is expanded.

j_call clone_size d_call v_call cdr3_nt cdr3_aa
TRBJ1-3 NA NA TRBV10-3 TGTGCCATCAGAGATCCCATCGGGGTCTCTGGAAACACCATATATTTT CAIRDPIGVSGNTIYF
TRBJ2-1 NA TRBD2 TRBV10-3 TGTGCCATCAGTGAGAGTGGTTCTAGCGGGGAGCAGTTCTTC CAISESGSSGEQFF
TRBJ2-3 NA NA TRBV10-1 TGCGCCAGCAGTGAGGCGGTAACTAGCACAGATACGCAGTATTTT CASSEAVTSTDTQYF
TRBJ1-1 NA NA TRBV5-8 TGTGCCGCCACAGTAAGCACTGAAGCTTTCTTT CAATVSTEAFF
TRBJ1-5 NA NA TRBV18 TGTGCCAGCTCACTACAGGGTGGAAATCAGCCCCAGCATTTT CASSLQGGNQPQHF
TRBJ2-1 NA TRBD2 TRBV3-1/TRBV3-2 TGTGCCAGCAGCCCAGCGAAGGGACTAGCCTCCGGAGCTGAGCAGTTCTTC CASSPAKGLASGAEQFF
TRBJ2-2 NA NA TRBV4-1 TGCGCCAGCAGCCAAGATCGGGGTGCTACCGGGGAGCTGTTTTTT CASSQDRGATGELFF
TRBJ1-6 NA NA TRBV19 TGTGCCAGTAGTATTAGGGGACAACTTGGAAGGCCACCCCTCCACTTT CASSIRGQLGRPPLHF
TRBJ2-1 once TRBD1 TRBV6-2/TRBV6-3 TGTGCCAGCAGTTACTACCCCGGGACAGCGTCCTACAATGAGCAGTTCTTC CASSYYPGTASYNEQFF
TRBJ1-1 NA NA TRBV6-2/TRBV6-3 TGTGCCAGCAGTTACTCGTTTCCCGGGGCTGAAGCTTTCTTT CASSYSFPGAEAFF
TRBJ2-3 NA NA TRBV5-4 TGTGCCAGCAGCTGGGTGGGGACTGGCACAGATACGCAGTATTTT CASSWVGTGTDTQYF
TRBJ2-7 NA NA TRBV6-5 TGTGCCAGCAGAGTGGGGCCCTACGAGCAGTACTTC CASRVGPYEQYF
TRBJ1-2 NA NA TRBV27 TGTGCCAGCAGTTTATGGGCCTATGGCTACACCTTC CASSLWAYGYTF
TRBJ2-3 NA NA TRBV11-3 TGTGCCAGCAGCTTAGAGGGAGGCTTCACAGATACGCAGTATTTT CASSLEGGFTDTQYF
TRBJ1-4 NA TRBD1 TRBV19 TGTGCCAGTACCCCGGTTGGGGACAGGGGGCAAGAAAAACTGTTTTTT CASTPVGDRGQEKLFF
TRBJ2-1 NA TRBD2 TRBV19 TGTGCCAGTAGTCCCCGGGAGCGGGAAATCCCCTACAATGAGCAGTTCTTC CASSPREREIPYNEQFF
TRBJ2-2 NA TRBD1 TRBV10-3 TGTGCCATCAGTACCGGGACAGGGGGCCTGGACACCGGGGAGCTGTTTTTT CAISTGTGGLDTGELFF
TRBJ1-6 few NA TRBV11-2 TGTGCCAGCAGCTTTTCAGGGGACAATTCACCCCTCCACTTT CASSFSGDNSPLHF
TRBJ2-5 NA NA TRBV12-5 TGTGCTAGTGGTTTGGTTTGTGGCCGACTAAGCCAAGAGACCCAGTACTTC CASGLVCGRLSQETQYF
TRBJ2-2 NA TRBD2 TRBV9 TGTGCCAGCGCGGGAGAGTACACCGGGGAGCTGTTTTTT CASAGEYTGELFF
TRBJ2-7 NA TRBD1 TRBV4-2 TGTGCCAGCAGCCAAGCAGGGGGAACAGCCTACGAGCAGTACTTC CASSQAGGTAYEQYF
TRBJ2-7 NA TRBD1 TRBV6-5 TGTGCCAGCAGGGATTCGGACAGGGCCTACGAGCAGTACTTC CASRDSDRAYEQYF
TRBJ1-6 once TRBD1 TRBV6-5 TGTGCCAGCAATACCGGGACAGGGGTCTCACCCCTCCACTTT CASNTGTGVSPLHF
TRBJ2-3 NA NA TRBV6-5 TGTGCCAGCAGTTCCGTCCAGGGTACAGATACGCAGTATTTT CASSSVQGTDTQYF
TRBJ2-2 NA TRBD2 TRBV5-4 TGTGCCAGCAGCGTGCTGACTAGCGGGAGGGCGAACACCGGGGAGCTGTTTTTT CASSVLTSGRANTGELFF
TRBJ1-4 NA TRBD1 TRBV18 TGTGCCAGCTCACGAGGACAGGGGAGTGAAAAACTGTTTTTT CASSRGQGSEKLFF
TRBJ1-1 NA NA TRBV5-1 TGCGCCAGCAGCGACACAGGCAACGCCGCTTCAGGGGCTTTCTTT CASSDTGNAASGAFF
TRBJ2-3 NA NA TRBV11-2 TGTGCCAGCAGCTTAAGCAATTTCGTAGATTATACGCAGTATTTT CASSLSNFVDYTQYF
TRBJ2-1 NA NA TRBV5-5 TGTGCCAGCAGCGGGGCGGGAAATGAGCAGTTCTTC CASSGAGNEQFF
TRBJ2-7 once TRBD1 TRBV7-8 TGTGCCAGCAGCCAGGACAGGGGGCCCCTCTACGAGCAGTACTTC CASSQDRGPLYEQYF
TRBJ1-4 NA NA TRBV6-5 TGTGCCACCCTAGGAGAGAATGAAAAACTGTTTTTT CATLGENEKLFF
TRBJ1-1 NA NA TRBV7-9 TGTGCCAGCAGCTTAGATCAGATGAACACTGAAGCTTTCTTT CASSLDQMNTEAFF
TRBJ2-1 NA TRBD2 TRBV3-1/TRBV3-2 TGTGCCAGCAGCCAAGATCTAGCGGGGGGGTACAATGAGCAGTTCTTC CASSQDLAGGYNEQFF
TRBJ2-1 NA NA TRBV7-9 TGTGCCAGCAGCCCGAGGGCGGAACCCTACAATGAGCAGTTCTTC CASSPRAEPYNEQFF
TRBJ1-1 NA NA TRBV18 TGTGCCAGCTCCCCCGACAGGAAGCGGAGCCTGGTCACTGAAGCTTTCTTT CASSPDRKRSLVTEAFF
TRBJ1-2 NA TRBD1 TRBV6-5 TGTGCCAGCGGACTCCAGGGGGCTGTTGGCTACACCTTC CASGLQGAVGYTF
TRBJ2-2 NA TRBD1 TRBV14 TGTGCCAGCAGCCTTGGCACACGGGACAGCCACCTTAGAAACACCGGGGAGCTGTTTTTT CASSLGTRDSHLRNTGELFF
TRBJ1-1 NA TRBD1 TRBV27 TGTGCCAGCAGTTCCCCAGGGGGACTCACTGAAGCTTTCTTT CASSSPGGLTEAFF
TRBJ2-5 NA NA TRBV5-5 TGTGCCAGCAGCAAGGAGTTGAGCGGGCCGTACCAAGAGACCCAGTACTTC CASSKELSGPYQETQYF
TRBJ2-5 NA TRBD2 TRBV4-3 TGCGCCAGCAGCCGAGCGCCCGCGACTAGCGACACAAAGGGGGAGACCCAGTACTTC CASSRAPATSDTKGETQYF
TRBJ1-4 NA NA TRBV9 TGTGCCAGCAGCTCCAGCGGACTGATTAATGAAAAACTGTTTTTT CASSSSGLINEKLFF
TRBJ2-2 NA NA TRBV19 TGTGCCAGTAGGGCAGGTATAAACACCGGGGAGCTGTTTTTT CASRAGINTGELFF
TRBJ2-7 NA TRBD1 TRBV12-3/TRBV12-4 TGTGCCAGCAGTCTGACAGGGACCTACGAGCAGTACTTC CASSLTGTYEQYF
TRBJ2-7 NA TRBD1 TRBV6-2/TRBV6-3 TGTGCCAGCAGTTCACCTGGACAGGGGGCTGGGGAGCAGTACTTC CASSSPGQGAGEQYF
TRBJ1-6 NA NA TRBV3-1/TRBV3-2 TGTGCCAGCAGCCAAGATGAGGTCGCAGGGAATAATTCACCCCTCCACTTT CASSQDEVAGNNSPLHF
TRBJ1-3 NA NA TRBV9 TGTGCCAGCAGCGAAGAACTACAGGAATTCTCTGGAAACACCATATATTTT CASSEELQEFSGNTIYF
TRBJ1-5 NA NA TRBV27 TGTGCCAGCAGTTTATTAGCAGGGAATCAGCCCCAGCATTTT CASSLLAGNQPQHF
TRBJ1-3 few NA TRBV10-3 TGTGCCATCAGTGACCCCCAGGGGATGGGAAACACCATATATTTT CAISDPQGMGNTIYF
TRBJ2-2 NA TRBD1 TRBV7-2 TGTGCCAGCAGCCCGGGGGACAGGGCGGTCACCGGGGAGCTGTTTTTT CASSPGDRAVTGELFF
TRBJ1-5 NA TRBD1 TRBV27 TGTGCCAGCAGTTCATATCGGACAGGTTGGGGCCAGCCCCAGCATTTT CASSSYRTGWGQPQHF
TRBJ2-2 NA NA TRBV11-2 TGTGCCAGCAGCTTAGACCGGTCAGGGAACACCGGGGAGCTGTTTTTT CASSLDRSGNTGELFF
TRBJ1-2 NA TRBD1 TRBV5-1 TGCGCCAGCAGCTTGGCGACAGGGACTGGCTACACCTTC CASSLATGTGYTF
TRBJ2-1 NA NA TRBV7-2 TGTGCCAGCAGCGTGGATTGGTCGGGGGAGCAGTTCTTC CASSVDWSGEQFF
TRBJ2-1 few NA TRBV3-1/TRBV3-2 TGTGCCAGCAGCCCGGACAGTAGCTCCTACAATGAGCAGTTCTTC CASSPDSSSYNEQFF
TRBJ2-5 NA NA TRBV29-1 TGCAGCGCGGGAACATACCAAGAGACCCAGTACTTC CSAGTYQETQYF
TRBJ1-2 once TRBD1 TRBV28 TGTGCCAGCAGCCCCCTCGGACAGGGGGGCTACACCTTC CASSPLGQGGYTF
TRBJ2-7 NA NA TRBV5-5 TGTGCCAGCAGCCGTCCGGGAGACTCCTACGAGCAGTACTTC CASSRPGDSYEQYF
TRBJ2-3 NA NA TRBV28 TGTGCCAGCAGCGACCTCAAGGAGCCAGATACGCAGTATTTT CASSDLKEPDTQYF
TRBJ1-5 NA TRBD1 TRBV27 TGTGCCAGCAGTCCCCCACCGGGACAGGGGGCGCGAGGCAATCAGCCCCAGCATTTT CASSPPPGQGARGNQPQHF